Sequencing of this T cell receptor beta chain was carried out in a study of T cells in Graves' hyperthyroidism and ophthalmopathy. Study results and caveats: Most thyroid clonotypes that were expanded above 0.001 also turned up in blood. Ophthalmopathy onset followed model prediction by a median about seven months.

This clonotype showed up many times. What it binds is unknown. RNA transcripts served as the template for amplifying TCR beta CDR3 regions. The HTBI set primed first-round TCR CDR3 RT-PCR. MiXCR, run by TCRdb on the multiplex PCR reads, gives a single entry per CDR3 protein. The sample consists of approximately 700,000 distinct CDR3 sequences, less than 20% of them appearing once. Trimming stripped 3 bases from V and 2 bases from J, with 11 bases between. Germline CDR1 DFQATT, CDR2 SNEGSKA (reference sequence). The CDR3 has 14 residues. The receptor's source is a man in his late teens or twenties with Graves' hyperthyroidism. The chain joins TRBV20-1 to TRBJ2-1, with a weak D call TRBD2 (6 bases). The sample consisted of blood. The CDR3 region has the DNA TGCAGTGCTAGGCGGGACCTAACCTACAATGAGCAGTTCTTC. Its protein product is CSARRDLTYNEQFF.